Sequencing of this TCR beta chain was carried out in a study of CD8 T cells in ankylosing spondylitis (TCRdb year 2017). Describing the broader study: T cell receptor beta repertoires were profiled in healthy donors and ankylosing spondylitis patients so that disease-linked TCR variants could be found. The full study cohort comprised 25 ankylosing spondylitis patients and approximately 100 healthy donors. Samples of peripheral blood were taken, and for ankylosing spondylitis patients, synovial fluid was collected as well.

V lost 1 base and J lost 8 bases; the stretch between them is 11 bases long. The germline V gene encodes CDR1 SSHAT and CDR2 FNYEAQ (reference sequence). The CDR3 sequence holds 13 residues, the cysteine and phenylalanine included. Kept here is only the CDR3 DNA, which spans 39 bases and is read in frame from base 1. Summary of the overall study and its limitations: The disease-linked clones were reported as significantly enriched in matched synovial fluid samples from ankylosing spondylitis patients. Some TCR beta motif variants had previously been reported in synovial fluid and blood of reactive arthritis patients, which suggested common disease-initiation mechanisms. The disease-linked clones had a CD8+ phenotype and were found at relatively low frequencies in peripheral blood. Blood from ankylosing spondylitis patients appeared to be characterized by a TCR beta motif composed of several highly homologous amino acid variants.

This clonotype was seen more than once but under ten times. Its antigen is unknown. Base quality data are lacking; no much larger clone is found one base away. Sequenced on an Illumina HiSeq 2500. Quantitative 5'-RACE with molecular barcodes was the method used to prepare the TCR beta libraries. For the original study's pipeline: A new computational method, built on a probabilistic model of VDJ rearrangement, was used to identify disease-linked TCR variants. TCRdb trimmed public reads at Q25 via fastp, called clones via MiXCR and kept in-frame beta chains. Identical CDR3 proteins give one entry, which carries the most common genes and DNA. What appears here as the V and J calls and clone size reflects TCRdb's work, not the paper's. In this sample the table shows approximately 350,000 distinct CDR3 sequences, about 15% of which occur a single time. About 1% of the sample comes from the top ten.

Specimen: blood, either unsorted or a sorted T cell fraction (not recorded which). The receptor was derived from a male donor with ankylosing spondylitis or in good health (not recorded which). The rearrangement combines TRBV7-7 with TRBJ2-5; confidence is insufficient to name the D gene. The DNA reads as follows: TGTGCCAGCAGCTTAGAGGGCGGCGGAACCCAGTACTTC. It encodes CASSLEGGGTQYF. The full variable domain, with segments outside the CDR3 supplied by the reference TRBV7-7 and TRBJ2-5 proteins, appears as GAGVSQSPRYKVTKRGQDVTLRCDPISSHATLYWYQQALGQGPEFLTYFNYEAQPDKSGLPSDRFSAERPEGSISTLTIQRTEQRDSAMYRCASSLEGGGTQYFGPGTRLLVL.